These T cell receptor beta chains were read from a single sample in a study of T cell repertoires in cytomegalovirus infection. TCRdb itself ran the reads through MiXCR, one entry per CDR3 protein. The sample lists about 440,000 distinct CDR3 sequences, around 32% occurring once. Sequencing was carried out using PBMCs. The source of these receptors is a human donor in good health (CMV status not recorded). Some clones in this sample may be carry-over from other donors' samples. CDR3s include the opening cysteine and the closing phenylalanine or tryptophan. The D gene is left open where the match is weak. A clone size is listed for some rows: how often the clone was seen (once, few, many), or a class if it is expanded.

j_call: TRBJ2-2
clone_size: once
v_call: TRBV6-1
d_call: TRBD1
cdr3_aa: CASANRDRGLRELFF
cdr3_nt: TGTGCCAGCGCCAACCGGGACAGGGGATTGAGGGAGCTGTTTTTT

j_call: TRBJ1-6
clone_size: few
v_call: TRBV7-8
d_call: TRBD1
cdr3_aa: CASSLVAGGSNNSPLHF
cdr3_nt: TGTGCCAGCAGCTTAGTAGCAGGGGGTTCAAATAATTCACCCCTCCACTTT

j_call: TRBJ1-1
clone_size: many
v_call: TRBV5-1
d_call: -
cdr3_aa: CASSPDSMNTEAFF
cdr3_nt: TGCGCCAGCAGCCCGGACAGCATGAACACTGAAGCTTTCTTT

j_call: TRBJ1-5
clone_size: -
v_call: TRBV18
d_call: TRBD1
cdr3_aa: CASSAVGTGTGHQPQHF
cdr3_nt: TGTGCCAGCTCAGCAGTGGGGACCGGGACAGGGCATCAGCCCCAGCATTTT

j_call: TRBJ2-4
clone_size: few
v_call: TRBV12-3/TRBV12-4
d_call: -
cdr3_aa: CASSLEGWAPEAKNIQYF
cdr3_nt: TGTGCCAGCAGTTTAGAGGGGTGGGCCCCCGAGGCCAAAAACATTCAGTACTTC

j_call: TRBJ2-3
clone_size: -
v_call: TRBV6-1
d_call: -
cdr3_aa: CASSEGNTDTQYF
cdr3_nt: TGTGCCAGCAGTGAAGGTAACACAGATACGCAGTATTTT

j_call: TRBJ2-7
clone_size: -
v_call: TRBV20-1
d_call: TRBD2
cdr3_aa: CSAVVGGGGTYEQYF
cdr3_nt: TGCAGTGCTGTGGTTGGGGGGGGGGGAACCTACGAGCAGTACTTC

j_call: TRBJ2-5
clone_size: few
v_call: TRBV3-1
d_call: TRBD2
cdr3_aa: CASSQGALAGGWETQYF
cdr3_nt: TGTGCCAGCAGCCAAGGGGCCCTAGCGGGGGGCTGGGAGACCCAGTACTTC

j_call: TRBJ2-5
clone_size: -
v_call: TRBV7-9
d_call: -
cdr3_aa: CASSSRHNPELETQYF
cdr3_nt: TGTGCCAGCAGCTCCAGACATAACCCCGAACTGGAGACCCAGTACTTC

j_call: TRBJ2-7
clone_size: many
v_call: TRBV19
d_call: -
cdr3_aa: CASSITGSSYEQYF
cdr3_nt: TGTGCCAGTAGTATCACAGGGAGCTCCTACGAGCAGTACTTC

j_call: TRBJ1-1
clone_size: -
v_call: TRBV9
d_call: -
cdr3_aa: CASSAPRARNTEAFF
cdr3_nt: TGTGCCAGCAGCGCCCCTCGGGCAAGGAACACTGAAGCTTTCTTT

j_call: TRBJ2-2
clone_size: few
v_call: TRBV28
d_call: TRBD2
cdr3_aa: CASSSWTSGTGELFF
cdr3_nt: TGTGCCAGCAGTTCTTGGACTAGCGGGACCGGGGAGCTGTTTTTT

j_call: TRBJ1-1
clone_size: -
v_call: TRBV19
d_call: TRBD1
cdr3_aa: CASNVVDREVTEAFF
cdr3_nt: TGTGCCAGTAACGTCGTCGACAGGGAGGTCACTGAAGCTTTCTTT

j_call: TRBJ2-2
clone_size: -
v_call: TRBV13
d_call: TRBD1
cdr3_aa: CASREASGTGNTGELFF
cdr3_nt: TGTGCCAGCAGAGAGGCGTCCGGGACAGGGAACACCGGGGAGCTGTTTTTT

j_call: TRBJ1-2
clone_size: few
v_call: TRBV12-5
d_call: TRBD1
cdr3_aa: CASGGGTGRLGYTF
cdr3_nt: TGTGCTAGTGGGGGGGGGACAGGGCGCCTTGGCTACACCTTC

j_call: TRBJ2-3
clone_size: many
v_call: TRBV7-8
d_call: TRBD2
cdr3_aa: CASSSSGTQYF
cdr3_nt: TGTGCCAGCAGCTCTAGCGGAACGCAGTATTTT

j_call: TRBJ2-1
clone_size: few
v_call: TRBV7-9
d_call: -
cdr3_aa: CASRGGWTGASEQFF
cdr3_nt: TGTGCCAGCAGGGGAGGTTGGACAGGAGCCTCCGAGCAGTTCTTC

j_call: TRBJ1-1
clone_size: -
v_call: TRBV6-5
d_call: -
cdr3_aa: CASSYSPVNTEAFF
cdr3_nt: TGTGCCAGCAGTTACTCACCAGTGAACACTGAAGCTTTCTTT

j_call: TRBJ1-1
clone_size: many
v_call: TRBV28
d_call: -
cdr3_aa: CASRIGGPNTEAFF
cdr3_nt: TGTGCCAGCAGAATCGGGGGGCCGAACACTGAAGCTTTCTTT

j_call: TRBJ2-1
clone_size: many
v_call: TRBV7-2
d_call: -
cdr3_aa: CASSLNTGHYNEQFF
cdr3_nt: TGTGCCAGCAGCCTGAACACAGGACACTACAATGAGCAGTTCTTC

j_call: TRBJ1-5
clone_size: -
v_call: TRBV6-2/TRBV6-3
d_call: -
cdr3_aa: CASKSDGLLNQPQHF
cdr3_nt: TGTGCCAGCAAATCCGACGGGCTCTTAAATCAGCCCCAGCATTTT

j_call: TRBJ2-1
clone_size: -
v_call: TRBV12-3/TRBV12-4
d_call: -
cdr3_aa: CASSLARDHGHEQFF
cdr3_nt: TGTGCCAGCAGTTTAGCCCGGGACCACGGGCATGAGCAGTTCTTC

j_call: TRBJ2-7
clone_size: few
v_call: TRBV10-3
d_call: TRBD2
cdr3_aa: CAIGDPGGEQYF
cdr3_nt: TGTGCCATCGGTGACCCGGGGGGCGAGCAGTACTTC

j_call: TRBJ2-1
clone_size: -
v_call: TRBV2
d_call: -
cdr3_aa: CATKGGGSYNEQFF
cdr3_nt: TGTGCTACTAAGGGGGGGGGGTCCTACAATGAGCAGTTCTTC

j_call: TRBJ2-5
clone_size: many
v_call: TRBV7-8
d_call: -
cdr3_aa: CASSLVSGGGLETQYF
cdr3_nt: TGTGCCAGCAGCTTAGTTTCGGGTGGCGGGCTCGAGACCCAGTACTTC

j_call: TRBJ1-6
clone_size: few
v_call: TRBV2
d_call: -
cdr3_aa: CASRSGDGTNSPLHF
cdr3_nt: TGTGCCAGCAGGTCCGGGGACGGAACCAATTCACCCCTCCACTTT

j_call: TRBJ1-1
clone_size: few
v_call: TRBV5-6
d_call: -
cdr3_aa: CASSPTAPMNTEAFF
cdr3_nt: TGTGCCAGCAGCCCGACAGCACCCATGAACACTGAAGCTTTCTTT

j_call: TRBJ1-2
clone_size: many
v_call: TRBV12-3/TRBV12-4
d_call: TRBD1
cdr3_aa: CASSLGGTEVGYGYTF
cdr3_nt: TGTGCCAGCAGTTTAGGGGGGACAGAAGTCGGCTATGGCTACACCTTC

j_call: TRBJ2-7
clone_size: -
v_call: TRBV29-1
d_call: -
cdr3_aa: CSAQGSYEQYF
cdr3_nt: TGCAGCGCACAGGGTTCCTACGAGCAGTACTTC

j_call: TRBJ1-2
clone_size: -
v_call: TRBV6-5
d_call: -
cdr3_aa: CASSQTGYGYTF
cdr3_nt: TGTGCCAGCAGTCAGACAGGCTATGGCTACACCTTC

j_call: TRBJ2-3
clone_size: -
v_call: TRBV5-6
d_call: TRBD1
cdr3_aa: CASSFDRGYDTQYF
cdr3_nt: TGTGCCAGCAGCTTTGACAGGGGATATGATACGCAGTATTTT

j_call: TRBJ1-5
clone_size: few
v_call: TRBV6-6
d_call: -
cdr3_aa: CASSYSGPNQPQHF
cdr3_nt: TGTGCCAGCAGTTACTCGGGGCCAAATCAGCCCCAGCATTTT

j_call: TRBJ1-6
clone_size: many
v_call: TRBV12-3/TRBV12-4
d_call: -
cdr3_aa: CASSLGPAHGNSPLHF
cdr3_nt: TGTGCCAGCAGCCTGGGACCGGCCCACGGAAATTCACCCCTCCACTTT

j_call: TRBJ2-6
clone_size: -
v_call: TRBV6-6
d_call: -
cdr3_aa: CASRPPLLTAPIKANVLTF
cdr3_nt: TGTGCCAGCAGGCCCCCCCTATTGACAGCCCCGATTAAGGCCAACGTCCTGACTTTC

j_call: TRBJ2-7
clone_size: -
v_call: TRBV4-1
d_call: TRBD2
cdr3_aa: CASSQEGGGRNEQYF
cdr3_nt: TGTGCCAGCAGCCAAGAGGGCGGGGGGAGGAACGAGCAGTACTTC

j_call: TRBJ2-7
clone_size: few
v_call: TRBV20-1
d_call: -
cdr3_aa: CSARDRLSSYEQYF
cdr3_nt: TGCAGTGCTAGAGATCGACTGAGCTCCTACGAGCAGTACTTC

j_call: TRBJ2-1
clone_size: many
v_call: TRBV7-8
d_call: -
cdr3_aa: CASSFYLGEEQFF
cdr3_nt: TGTGCCAGCAGCTTCTACCTGGGGGAGGAGCAGTTCTTC

j_call: TRBJ2-7
clone_size: -
v_call: TRBV29-1
d_call: -
cdr3_aa: CSVEVRGETSYEQYF
cdr3_nt: TGCAGCGTTGAAGTTCGCGGGGAAACCTCCTACGAGCAGTACTTC

j_call: TRBJ1-2
clone_size: -
v_call: TRBV5-4
d_call: -
cdr3_aa: CASSQGSYGSNYGYTF
cdr3_nt: TGTGCCAGCAGCCAAGGCAGTTACGGTTCTAACTATGGCTACACCTTC

j_call: TRBJ2-3
clone_size: many
v_call: TRBV11-2
d_call: TRBD2
cdr3_aa: CASSLLSGPWAYF
cdr3_nt: TGTGCCAGCAGCCTTCTTAGCGGGCCGTGGGCGTATTTT

j_call: TRBJ1-2
clone_size: many
v_call: TRBV7-2
d_call: TRBD1
cdr3_aa: CASSGTELANYGYTF
cdr3_nt: TGTGCCAGCAGCGGGACAGAGTTAGCTAACTATGGCTACACCTTC

j_call: TRBJ2-2
clone_size: -
v_call: TRBV5-4
d_call: TRBD2
cdr3_aa: CASSYPGTSGGGELFF
cdr3_nt: TGTGCCAGCAGCTACCCCGGGACTAGCGGTGGCGGGGAGCTGTTTTTT

j_call: TRBJ1-1
clone_size: -
v_call: TRBV12-3/TRBV12-4
d_call: TRBD1
cdr3_aa: CASSLDRGPAEAFF
cdr3_nt: TGTGCCAGCAGTTTAGACAGGGGGCCAGCTGAAGCTTTCTTT

j_call: TRBJ1-5
clone_size: few
v_call: TRBV7-6
d_call: TRBD1
cdr3_aa: CASSLGQGANQPQHF
cdr3_nt: TGTGCCAGCAGCTTAGGACAGGGAGCAAATCAGCCCCAGCATTTT

j_call: TRBJ2-4
clone_size: few
v_call: TRBV19
d_call: TRBD2
cdr3_aa: CASKERGGLNLAKNIQYF
cdr3_nt: TGTGCCAGTAAGGAGCGGGGGGGCCTGAATCTAGCCAAAAACATTCAGTACTTC

j_call: TRBJ2-7
clone_size: medium-sized
v_call: TRBV7-8
d_call: -
cdr3_aa: CASSLVWKPGTTYEQYF
cdr3_nt: TGTGCCAGCAGCTTAGTTTGGAAGCCAGGGACCACCTACGAGCAGTACTTC